Listed below are T cell receptor beta chains from one sample, sequenced in a study of response to subunit inactivated influenza vaccine. In TCRdb, the RT-PCR reads were re-called with MiXCR into one record per CDR3 protein. Counted here are about 500,000 distinct CDR3 sequences, about 15% occurring once; the ten biggest clones make up less than 4%. The input for sequencing was CD4+ T cells sorted from PBMCs, taken less than 30 months after vaccination. The receptors derive from a man aged 45 to 75 who received an inactivated influenza vaccine. Both conserved end residues are part of each CDR3. The D gene is left open where the match is weak. Clone size is shown for a subset of rows, as once, few, many or a class of expanded clone.

.	TRBJ1-1	TRBV29-1	.	TGCAGCGTTCGACAGGTTGTGGGCACTGAAGCTTTCTTT	CSVRQVVGTEAFF
.	TRBJ2-7	TRBV5-5	.	TGTGCCAGCAGCTTGGATCCTCAGGGTACCTACGAGCAGTACTTC	CASSLDPQGTYEQYF
.	TRBJ1-5	TRBV20-1	few	TGCAGTGCTATATACTTCGAGCGGGTTCAGCCCCAGCATTTT	CSAIYFERVQPQHF
.	TRBJ1-6	TRBV10-3	few	TGTGCCATCACTGCAGATCCATATAATTCACCCCTCCACTTT	CAITADPYNSPLHF
.	TRBJ2-7	TRBV29-1	few	TGCAGCGTTGAAGAGCGGGACAGTTCCTACGAGCAGTACTTC	CSVEERDSSYEQYF
TRBD2	TRBJ2-5	TRBV7-8	.	TGTGCCAGCAGACTAACAAGAACTAGCGGCCAAGAGACCCAGTACTTC	CASRLTRTSGQETQYF
TRBD1	TRBJ2-1	TRBV3-1	few	TGTGCCAGCAGCCAATCCAGAACAGGGGGCGAGTTCTTC	CASSQSRTGGEFF
.	TRBJ1-1	TRBV6-1	.	TGTGCCAGCAGCCACAGGTCCCAAGGACTCATGAACACTGAAGCTTTCTTT	CASSHRSQGLMNTEAFF
TRBD1	TRBJ1-1	TRBV20-1	.	TGCAGTGCTGTACCGGGACAGGGGACTGAAGCTTTCTTT	CSAVPGQGTEAFF
.	TRBJ2-7	TRBV7-6	few	TGTGCCAGCAGCTTAGCGTTGGGTTCCGAGCAGTACTTC	CASSLALGSEQYF
TRBD1	TRBJ2-1	TRBV30	.	TGTGCCTCGAAGACAGGGATGGGCAATGAGCAGTTCTTC	CASKTGMGNEQFF
.	TRBJ2-1	TRBV30	.	TGTGCCTGGAGTGTACGGGTCCCATGGCTGTTCTTC	CAWSVRVPWLFF
TRBD1	TRBJ2-4	TRBV11-2	.	TGTGCCAGCAGCTTAGTAGGGGCGACAGGGGGGAATGTAGCCAAAAACATTCAGTACTTC	CASSLVGATGGNVAKNIQYF
.	TRBJ2-1	TRBV5-1	many	TGCGCCAGCAGCTCCTATGATGAGCAGTTCTTC	CASSSYDEQFF
.	TRBJ1-1	TRBV12-3/TRBV12-4	many	TGTGCCAGCAGTTTAGCCCAGGGCACTGAAGCTTTCTTT	CASSLAQGTEAFF
.	TRBJ1-4	TRBV7-9	few	TGTGCCAGCAGCTTAGAGGGGACGGGTAATGAAAAACTGTTTTTT	CASSLEGTGNEKLFF
.	TRBJ2-7	TRBV9	once	TGTGCCAGCAGCGTCAAGGATTCCTACGAGCAGTACTTC	CASSVKDSYEQYF
TRBD2	TRBJ2-1	TRBV4-2	few	TGTGCCAGCAGCCAAGACGGCTTTGGCGGGGGGCCCTCCGACTCCTACAATGAGCAGTTCTTC	CASSQDGFGGGPSDSYNEQFF
TRBD2	TRBJ2-1	TRBV14	few	TGTGCCAGCAGCCATTGGGTCGGACTAGCGGGAGGCCGACGAGGGGATGAGCAGTTCTTC	CASSHWVGLAGGRRGDEQFF
TRBD1	TRBJ1-6	TRBV5-4	.	TGTGCCAGCAGCTGGGACAGGAGTAATTCACCCCTCCACTTT	CASSWDRSNSPLHF
TRBD1	TRBJ2-1	TRBV5-1	.	TGCGCCAGCAGCGGAACAGGGGTTCGAGAGCAGTTCTTC	CASSGTGVREQFF
.	TRBJ1-2	TRBV7-3	.	TGTGCCAGCAGCTTAACGGCGGTGGGGACGGACGGTTCGAGCGGCTACACCTTC	CASSLTAVGTDGSSGYTF